This T cell receptor (beta chain) derives from a study of beta chain features in type 1 diabetes. The study's findings and limits: PCR could preferentially amplify shorter templates, alike in patients and controls. Among patients with Type 1 diabetes, TCRB CDR3s were moderately but significantly shorter in every one of the four CD4+ subsets. The naive, central memory and Treg TCRB repertoires looked more alike in patients than they did in healthy donors.

V lost 1 base and J lost 2, with 10 bases in between. CDR1 and CDR2 from the germline V gene are SGHTA and FQGNSA. The CDR3 runs 15 residues. Sequencing targeted expressed TCRB transcripts, as all isolated RNA had been reverse transcribed. Assay: immunoSEQ multiplex PCR; the TCRdb copy retains only in-frame clones and omits some. The sample lists under 300,000 clones, about 23% occurring once. Worth noting for this clone: Its antigen is not identified.

The sample comprised naive CD4+ T cells from blood. The V gene is TRBV7-2, the J gene TRBJ2-3, with TRBD1 as a possible D gene (5 bases). This TCR derives from a woman in her thirties with type 1 diabetes. CDR3 DNA: TGTGCCAGCAGCTTAGTGACAGCACACACAGATACGCAGTATTTT. It yields the protein CASSLVTAHTDTQYF.